This TCR beta chain is from a study of metastatic and nonmetastatic thyroid tumors. At the level of the study: Comparison of repertoires was carried out across blood and tumor or nodule tissue from malignant and benign thyroid patients. Overall study results and limits: It was reportedly found that TCR beta diversity was significantly higher in malignant thyroid tumors than in benign nodules, a difference seen in both blood and tumor samples.

Every patient underwent thyroid surgery untreated. V lost 5 bases, J lost 4 bases, and 17 bases lay in between. Germline V gene data show CDR1 as LNHDA and CDR2 as SQIVND (reference sequence). CDR3 size: 15 residues. Under the authors' procedure: A distant-metastasis classifier for papillary thyroid cancer was built using CDR3 differences across clinicopathological groups. MiXCR re-clonotyped the PCR reads for TCRdb. TCRdb assigned the V and J calls; the authors' analysis was not used. The sample has 32,000 or so clones; about a sixth are singletons. In regard to this clone: The target antigen is unknown.

The sequence derives from a male donor with papillary thyroid cancer or a benign thyroid nodule (not recorded which). Some clones in this sample may be carry-over from other donors' samples. The sample was blood. This chain uses TRBV19 with TRBJ1-2; tentative D call: TRBD1 (5 bases). The CDR3 here is CASSAGALGVYGYTF. CDR3 DNA sequence: TGTGCCAGTAGTGCCGGGGCCCTCGGTGTCTATGGCTACACCTTC. Using reference TRBV19 and TRBJ1-2 for the parts outside the CDR3, the full variable domain is DGGITQSPKYLFRKEGQNVTLSCEQNLNHDAMYWYRQDPGQGLRLIYYSQIVNDFQKGDIAEGYSVSREKKESFPLTVTSAQKNPTAFYLCASSAGALGVYGYTFGSGTRLTVV.